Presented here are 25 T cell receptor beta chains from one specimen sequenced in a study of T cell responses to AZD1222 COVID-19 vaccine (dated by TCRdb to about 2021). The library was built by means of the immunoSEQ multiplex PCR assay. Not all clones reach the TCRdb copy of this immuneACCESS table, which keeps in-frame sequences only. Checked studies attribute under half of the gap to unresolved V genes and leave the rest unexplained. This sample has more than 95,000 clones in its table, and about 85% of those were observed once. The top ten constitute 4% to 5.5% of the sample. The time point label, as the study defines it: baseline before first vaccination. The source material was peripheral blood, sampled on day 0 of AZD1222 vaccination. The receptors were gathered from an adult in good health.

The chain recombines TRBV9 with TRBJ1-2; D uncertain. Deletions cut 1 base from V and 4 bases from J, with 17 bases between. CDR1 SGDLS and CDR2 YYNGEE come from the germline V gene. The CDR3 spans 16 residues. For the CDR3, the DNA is TGTGCCAGCAGCGTAATGACGGCCCCAGGACCCTATGGCTACACCTTC. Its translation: CASSVMTAPGPYGYTF.

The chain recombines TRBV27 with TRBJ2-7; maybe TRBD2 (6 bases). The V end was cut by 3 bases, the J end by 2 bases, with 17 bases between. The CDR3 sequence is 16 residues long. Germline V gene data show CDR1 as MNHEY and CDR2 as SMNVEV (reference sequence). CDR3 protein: CASSFEASANTYEQYF. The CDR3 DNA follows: TGTGCCAGCAGTTTTGAGGCTAGCGCCAACACCTACGAGCAGTACTTC.

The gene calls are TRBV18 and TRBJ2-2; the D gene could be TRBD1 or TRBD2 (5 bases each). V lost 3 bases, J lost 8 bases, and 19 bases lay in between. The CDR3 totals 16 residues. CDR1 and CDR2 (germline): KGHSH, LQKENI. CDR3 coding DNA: TGTGCCAGCTCACCCGGGACGCTGCGCGGGTTTGGGGAGCTGTTTTTT. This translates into CASSPGTLRGFGELFF.

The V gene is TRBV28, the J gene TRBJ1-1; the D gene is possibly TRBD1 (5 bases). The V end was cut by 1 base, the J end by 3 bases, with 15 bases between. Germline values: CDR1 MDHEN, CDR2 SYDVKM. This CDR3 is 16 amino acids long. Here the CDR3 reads CASSLLRLKGDTEAFF. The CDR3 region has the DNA TGTGCCAGCAGTTTATTGAGGTTAAAAGGGGACACTGAAGCTTTCTTT.

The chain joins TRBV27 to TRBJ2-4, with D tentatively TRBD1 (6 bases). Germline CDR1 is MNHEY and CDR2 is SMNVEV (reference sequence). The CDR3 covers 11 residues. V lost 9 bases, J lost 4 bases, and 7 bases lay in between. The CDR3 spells CASGQKNIQYF. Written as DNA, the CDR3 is TGTGCCAGTGGACAGAAAAACATTCAGTACTTC.

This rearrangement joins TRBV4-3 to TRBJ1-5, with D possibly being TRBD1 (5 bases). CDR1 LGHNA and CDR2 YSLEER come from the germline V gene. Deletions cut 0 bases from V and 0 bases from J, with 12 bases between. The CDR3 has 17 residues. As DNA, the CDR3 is TGCGCCAGCAGCCAAGATCGGGGACCGACTAGCAATCAGCCCCAGCATTTT. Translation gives CASSQDRGPTSNQPQHF.

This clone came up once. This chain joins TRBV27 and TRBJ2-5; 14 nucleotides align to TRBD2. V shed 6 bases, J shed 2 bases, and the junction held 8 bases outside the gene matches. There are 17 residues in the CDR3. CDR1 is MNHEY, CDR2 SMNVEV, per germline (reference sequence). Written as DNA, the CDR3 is TGTGCCAGCAGCCCCTCCGGACTAGCGGGGGGTCAAGAGACCCAGTACTTC. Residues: CASSPSGLAGGQETQYF.

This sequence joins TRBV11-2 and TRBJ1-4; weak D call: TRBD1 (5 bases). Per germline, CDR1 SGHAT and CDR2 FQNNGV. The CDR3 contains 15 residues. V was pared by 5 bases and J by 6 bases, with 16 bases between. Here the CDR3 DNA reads TGTGCCAGCAGCCCCCGCCAGGGTCGTGATGAAAAACTGTTTTTT. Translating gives CASSPRQGRDEKLFF. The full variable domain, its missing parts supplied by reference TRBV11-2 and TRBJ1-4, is EAGVAQSPRYKIIEKRQSVAFWCNPISGHATLYWYQQILGQGPKLLIQFQNNGVVDDSQLPKDRFSAERLKGVDSTLKIQPAKLEDSAVYLCASSPRQGRDEKLFFGSGTQLSVL.

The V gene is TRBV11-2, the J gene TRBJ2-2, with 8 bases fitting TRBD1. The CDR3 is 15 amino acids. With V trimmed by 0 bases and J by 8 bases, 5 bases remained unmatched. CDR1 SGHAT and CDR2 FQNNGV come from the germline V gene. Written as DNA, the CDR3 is TGTGCCAGCAGCTTAGAGACAGGGGCTCGAGGGGAGCTGTTTTTT. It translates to CASSLETGARGELFF.

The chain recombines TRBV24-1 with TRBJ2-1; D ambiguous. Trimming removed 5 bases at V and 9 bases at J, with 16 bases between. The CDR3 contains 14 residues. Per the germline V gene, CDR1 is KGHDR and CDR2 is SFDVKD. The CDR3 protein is CATSGQAPRSEQFF. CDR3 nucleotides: TGTGCCACCAGTGGCCAGGCCCCCAGGAGTGAGCAGTTCTTC.

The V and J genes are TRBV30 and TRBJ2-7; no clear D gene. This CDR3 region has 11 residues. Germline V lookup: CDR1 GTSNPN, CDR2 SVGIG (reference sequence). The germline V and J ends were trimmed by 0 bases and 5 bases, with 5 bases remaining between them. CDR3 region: CAWSVFNEQYF. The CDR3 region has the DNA TGTGCCTGGAGTGTATTTAACGAGCAGTACTTC. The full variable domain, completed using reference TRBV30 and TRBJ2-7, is SQTIHQWPATLVQPVGSPLSLECTVEGTSNPNLYWYRQAAGRGLQLLFYSVGIGQISSEVPQNLSASRPQDRQFILSSKKLLLSDSGFYLCAWSVFNEQYFGPGTRLTVT.

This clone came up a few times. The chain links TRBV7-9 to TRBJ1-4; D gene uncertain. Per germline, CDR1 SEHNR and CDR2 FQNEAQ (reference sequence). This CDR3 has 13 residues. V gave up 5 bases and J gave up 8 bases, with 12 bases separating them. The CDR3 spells CASSPQGMEKLFF. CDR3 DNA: TGTGCCAGCAGCCCACAAGGGATGGAAAAACTGTTTTTT.

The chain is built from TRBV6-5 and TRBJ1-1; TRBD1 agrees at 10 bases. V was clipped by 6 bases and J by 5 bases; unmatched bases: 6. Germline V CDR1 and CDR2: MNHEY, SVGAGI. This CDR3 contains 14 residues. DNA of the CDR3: TGTGCCAGCAGAACGGGACAGGGGTCGACTGAAGCTTTCTTT. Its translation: CASRTGQGSTEAFF.

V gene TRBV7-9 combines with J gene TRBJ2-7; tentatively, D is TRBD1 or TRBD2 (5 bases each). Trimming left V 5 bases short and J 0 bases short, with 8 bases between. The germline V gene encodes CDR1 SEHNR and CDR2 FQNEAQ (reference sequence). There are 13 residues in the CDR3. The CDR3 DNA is TGTGCCAGCAGCCGGGACGCCTCCTACGAGCAGTACTTC. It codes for CASSRDASYEQYF.

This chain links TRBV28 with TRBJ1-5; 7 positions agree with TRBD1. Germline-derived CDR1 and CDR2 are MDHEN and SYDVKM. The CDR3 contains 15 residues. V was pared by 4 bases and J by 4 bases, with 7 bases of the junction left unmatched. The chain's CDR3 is CASSSGQVWNQPQHF. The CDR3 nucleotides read TGTGCCAGCAGTTCCGGACAGGTTTGGAATCAGCCCCAGCATTTT. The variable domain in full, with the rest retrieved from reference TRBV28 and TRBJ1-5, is DVKVTQSSRYLVKRTGEKVFLECVQDMDHENMFWYRQDPGLGLRLIYFSYDVKMKEKGDIPEGYSVSREKKERFSLILESASTNQTSMYLCASSSGQVWNQPQHFGDGTRLSIL.

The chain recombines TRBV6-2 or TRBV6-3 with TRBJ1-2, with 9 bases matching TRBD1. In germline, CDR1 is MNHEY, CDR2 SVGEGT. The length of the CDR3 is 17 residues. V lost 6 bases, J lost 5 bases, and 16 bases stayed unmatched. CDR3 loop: CASSPRPTGGRSYGYTF. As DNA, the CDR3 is TGTGCCAGCAGCCCCCGCCCGACAGGGGGTAGGTCGTATGGCTACACCTTC.

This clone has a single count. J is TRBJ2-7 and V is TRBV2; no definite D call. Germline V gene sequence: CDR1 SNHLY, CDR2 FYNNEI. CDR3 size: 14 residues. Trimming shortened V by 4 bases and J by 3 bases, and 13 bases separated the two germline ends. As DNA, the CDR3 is TGTGCCAGCAGTGTCGAGGCAGATCTCTACGAGCAGTACTTC. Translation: CASSVEADLYEQYF.

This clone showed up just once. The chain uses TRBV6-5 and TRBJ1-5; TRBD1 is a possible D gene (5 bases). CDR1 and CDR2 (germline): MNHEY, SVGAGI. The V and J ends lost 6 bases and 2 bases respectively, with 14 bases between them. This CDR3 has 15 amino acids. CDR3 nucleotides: TGTGCCAGCAGGCCCACGGGGGGTGGCAATCAGCCCCAGCATTTT. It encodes CASRPTGGGNQPQHF.

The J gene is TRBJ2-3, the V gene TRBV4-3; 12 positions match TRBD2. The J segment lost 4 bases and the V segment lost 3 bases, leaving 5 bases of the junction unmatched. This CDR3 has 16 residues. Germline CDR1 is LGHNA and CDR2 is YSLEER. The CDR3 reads CASSHGGLAGSDTQYF. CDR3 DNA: TGCGCCAGCAGCCACGGGGGACTAGCGGGTTCAGATACGCAGTATTTT.

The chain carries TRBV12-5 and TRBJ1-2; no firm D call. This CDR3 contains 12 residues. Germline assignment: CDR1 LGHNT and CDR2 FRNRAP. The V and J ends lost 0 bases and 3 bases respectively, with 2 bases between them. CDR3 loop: CASGLVDYGYTF. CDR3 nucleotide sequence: TGTGCTAGTGGTTTGGTCGACTATGGCTACACCTTC. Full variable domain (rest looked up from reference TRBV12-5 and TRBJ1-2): DARVTQTPRHKVTEMGQEVTMRCQPILGHNTVFWYRQTMMQGLELLAYFRNRAPLDDSGMPKDRFSAEMPDATLATLKIQPSEPRDSAVYFCASGLVDYGYTFGSGTRLTVV.

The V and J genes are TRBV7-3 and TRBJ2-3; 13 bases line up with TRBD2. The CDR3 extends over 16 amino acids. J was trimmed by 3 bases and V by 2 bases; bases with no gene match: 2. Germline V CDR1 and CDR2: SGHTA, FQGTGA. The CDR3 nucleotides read TGTGCCAGCAGCTTAGGGACTAGCGGGAAGACAGATACGCAGTATTTT. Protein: CASSLGTSGKTDTQYF. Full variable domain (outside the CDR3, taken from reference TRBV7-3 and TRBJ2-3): GAGVSQTPSNKVTEKGKYVELRCDPISGHTALYWYRQSLGQGPEFLIYFQGTGAADDSGLPNDRFFAVRPEGSVSTLKIQRTERGDSAVYLCASSLGTSGKTDTQYFGPGTRLTVL.

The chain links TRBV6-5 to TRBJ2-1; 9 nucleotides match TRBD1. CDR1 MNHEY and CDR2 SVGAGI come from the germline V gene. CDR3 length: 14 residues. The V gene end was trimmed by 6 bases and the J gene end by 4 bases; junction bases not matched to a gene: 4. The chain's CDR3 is CASSRDRVYNEQFF. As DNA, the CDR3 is TGTGCCAGCAGCCGGGACAGGGTATACAATGAGCAGTTCTTC.

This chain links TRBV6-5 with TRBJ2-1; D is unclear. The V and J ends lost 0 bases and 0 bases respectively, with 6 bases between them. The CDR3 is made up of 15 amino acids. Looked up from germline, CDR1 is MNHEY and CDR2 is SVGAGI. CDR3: CASSYSGNSYNEQFF. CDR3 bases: TGTGCCAGCAGTTACTCCGGTAACTCCTACAATGAGCAGTTCTTC.

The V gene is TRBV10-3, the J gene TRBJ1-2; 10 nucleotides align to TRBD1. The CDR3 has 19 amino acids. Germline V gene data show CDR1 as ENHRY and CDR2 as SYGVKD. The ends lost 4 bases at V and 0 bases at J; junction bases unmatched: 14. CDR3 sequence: CAISVLGQGTSGANYGYTF. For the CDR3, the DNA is TGTGCCATCAGTGTTCTGGGACAGGGGACTTCGGGGGCTAACTATGGCTACACCTTC.

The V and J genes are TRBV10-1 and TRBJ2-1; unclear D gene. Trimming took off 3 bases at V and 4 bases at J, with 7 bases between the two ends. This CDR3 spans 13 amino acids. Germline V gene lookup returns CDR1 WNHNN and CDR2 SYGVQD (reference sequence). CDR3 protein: CASSEDKYNEQFF. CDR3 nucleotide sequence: TGCGCCAGCAGTGAAGACAAATACAATGAGCAGTTCTTC.